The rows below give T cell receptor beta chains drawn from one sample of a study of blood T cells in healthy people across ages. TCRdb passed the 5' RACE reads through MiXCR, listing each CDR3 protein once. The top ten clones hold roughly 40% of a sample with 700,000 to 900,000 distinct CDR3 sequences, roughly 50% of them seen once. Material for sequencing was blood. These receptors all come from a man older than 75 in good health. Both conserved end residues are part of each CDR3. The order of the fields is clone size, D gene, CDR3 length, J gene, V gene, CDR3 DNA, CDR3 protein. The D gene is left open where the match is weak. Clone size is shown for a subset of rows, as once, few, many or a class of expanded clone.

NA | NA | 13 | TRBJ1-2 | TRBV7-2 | TGTGCCAGCAGCTCCCTTACAATGGAGGGCTACACCTTC | CASSSLTMEGYTF
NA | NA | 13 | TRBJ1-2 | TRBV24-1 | TGTGCCACCAGTGATTTTGAGGGCTATGGCTACACCTTC | CATSDFEGYGYTF
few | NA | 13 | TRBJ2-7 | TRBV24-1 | TGTGCCACCAGTGATCCGTCTACCGGGGAGCAGTACTTC | CATSDPSTGEQYF
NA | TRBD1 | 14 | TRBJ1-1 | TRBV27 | TGTGCCAGCAATTACAGGGGTTCAAATGTGTTTGCTTTCTTT | CASNYRGSNVFAFF
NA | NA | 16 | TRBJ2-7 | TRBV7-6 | TGTGCCAGCAGCTTAGTCTGGCGGCAGAGGCGGTACGAGCAGTACTTC | CASSLVWRQRRYEQYF
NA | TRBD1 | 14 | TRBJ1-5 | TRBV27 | TGTGCCAGCAGTCCAGGGACAGGGACGCAGCCCCAGCATTTT | CASSPGTGTQPQHF
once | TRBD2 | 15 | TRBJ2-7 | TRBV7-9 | TGTGCCAGCAGCTTAGCTGGAGCGGGGACCTACGAGCAGTACTTC | CASSLAGAGTYEQYF
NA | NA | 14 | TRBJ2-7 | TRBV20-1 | TGCAGTGCTAGTGAGGGAACAATCATCTACGAGCAGTACTTC | CSASEGTIIYEQYF
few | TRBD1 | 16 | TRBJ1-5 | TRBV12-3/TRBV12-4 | TGTGCCAGCAGTTGGATCTCCGGGACAGGGGGTCAGCCCCAGCATTTT | CASSWISGTGGQPQHF
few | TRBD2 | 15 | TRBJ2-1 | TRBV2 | TGTGCCAGCAGTGATCTAGCGGGAGCAGGGAATGAGCAGTTCTTC | CASSDLAGAGNEQFF
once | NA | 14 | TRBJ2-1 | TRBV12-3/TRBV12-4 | TGTGCCAGCAGTCCCAGGGCCACAGTGGATGAGCAGTTCTTC | CASSPRATVDEQFF
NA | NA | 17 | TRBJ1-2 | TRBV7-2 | TGTGCCAGCAGCTTAGCGAGGGGAAACAGGAGTAACTATGGCTACACCTTC | CASSLARGNRSNYGYTF
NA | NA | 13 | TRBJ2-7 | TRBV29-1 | TGCAGCGCAAACACGGGACATACATACGAGCAGTACTTC | CSANTGHTYEQYF
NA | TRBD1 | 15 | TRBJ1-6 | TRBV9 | TGTGCCAGCAGCGCAGACGGACAGGGGTATTCACCCCTCCACTTT | CASSADGQGYSPLHF
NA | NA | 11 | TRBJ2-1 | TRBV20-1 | TGCAGTGCTAGAAGGGCGGCCGAGCAGTTCTTC | CSARRAAEQFF
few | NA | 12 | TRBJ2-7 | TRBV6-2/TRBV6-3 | TGTGCCAGCAGTTTCTCGGGAGACGAGCAGTACTTC | CASSFSGDEQYF
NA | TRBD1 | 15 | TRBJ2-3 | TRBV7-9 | TGTGCCAGCAGCTTAGCCCGGGTCAGGGACAGATACGCGTATTTT | CASSLARVRDRYAYF
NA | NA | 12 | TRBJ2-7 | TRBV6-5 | TGTGCCAGCAGTCCCGGGACAACCGGGTCGTACTTC | CASSPGTTGSYF
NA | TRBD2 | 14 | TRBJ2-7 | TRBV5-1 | TGCGCCAGCAAAGCGGGAGGGCCAAGGTACGAGCAGTACTTC | CASKAGGPRYEQYF
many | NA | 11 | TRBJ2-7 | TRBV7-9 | TGTGCCAGCAGCTTAGTGACGGAGCAGTACTTC | CASSLVTEQYF
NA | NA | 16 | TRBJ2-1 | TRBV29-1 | TGCAGCGTTTGCCCGAGGGACCCGAGCTCCTACAATGAGCAGTTCTTC | CSVCPRDPSSYNEQFF
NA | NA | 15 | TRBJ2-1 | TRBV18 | TGTGCCAGCTCACTGACAGGAGGCCTTTACAATGAGCAGTTCTTC | CASSLTGGLYNEQFF
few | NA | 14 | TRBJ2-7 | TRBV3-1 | TGTGCCAGCAGCCAAAGGAGCACCTCCTACGAGCAGTACTTC | CASSQRSTSYEQYF
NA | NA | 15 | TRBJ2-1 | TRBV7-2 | TGTGCCAGCAGCTTGGGGGACGGGTCCTACAATGAGCAGTTCTTC | CASSLGDGSYNEQFF
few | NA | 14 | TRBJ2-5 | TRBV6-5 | TGTGCCAGCAGTTACCGGACTTCTGGGGAGACCCAGTACTTC | CASSYRTSGETQYF
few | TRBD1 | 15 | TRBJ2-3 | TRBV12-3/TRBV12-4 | TGTGCCAGCAGTCCCTGGACAGGGTCCACAGATACGCAGTATTTT | CASSPWTGSTDTQYF
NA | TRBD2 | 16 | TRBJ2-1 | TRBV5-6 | TGTGCCAGCAGCTCTCAAGGGACTAGCGGGAACAATGAGCAGTTCTTC | CASSSQGTSGNNEQFF
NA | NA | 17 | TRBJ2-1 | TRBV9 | TGTGCCAGCAGCGTAGCCGGGGGCGGGAATAGCTACAATGAGCAGTTCTTC | CASSVAGGGNSYNEQFF
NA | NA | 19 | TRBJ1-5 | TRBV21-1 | TGTGCCAGCAGCAAAGCACGAGATTTAGAGGGGGGGAGCAATCAGCCCCAGCATTTT | CASSKARDLEGGSNQPQHF
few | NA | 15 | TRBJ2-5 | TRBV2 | TGTGCCAGCAGTGAACGGAGGGGGCTCTGGGAGACCCAGTACTTC | CASSERRGLWETQYF
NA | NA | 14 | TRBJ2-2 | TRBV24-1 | TGTGCCACCAGTGATTTCCCGAACACCGGGGAGCTGTTTTTT | CATSDFPNTGELFF
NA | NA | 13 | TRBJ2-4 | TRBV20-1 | TGCAGTGCTACCTCCTCGGGGCAAAACATTCAGTACTTC | CSATSSGQNIQYF
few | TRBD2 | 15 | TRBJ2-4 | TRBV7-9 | TGTGCCAGCAGCCCTCCCGGGGGGGCCAAAAACATTCAGTACTTC | CASSPPGGAKNIQYF
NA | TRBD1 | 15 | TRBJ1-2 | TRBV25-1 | TGTGCCAGCAGTGAATTAGGGACAGGGGGGTCAGGCTACACCTTC | CASSELGTGGSGYTF
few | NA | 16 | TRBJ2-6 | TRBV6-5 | TGTGCCAGCAGTTACAAAGGTAGCTCTAGGGCCAACGTCCTGACTTTC | CASSYKGSSRANVLTF
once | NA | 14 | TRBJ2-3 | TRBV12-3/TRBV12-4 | TGTGCCAGCAGTTTTCCCGGATCCACAGATACGCAGTATTTT | CASSFPGSTDTQYF
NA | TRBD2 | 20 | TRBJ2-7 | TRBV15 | TGTGCCACCAGCAGAGATCGTACGGGACTAGCGGGAGGGTTCTCCTACGAGCAGTACTTC | CATSRDRTGLAGGFSYEQYF
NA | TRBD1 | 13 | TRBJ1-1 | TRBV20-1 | TGCAGTGCGAGGGGGCAGTATCTAACTGAAGCTTTCTTT | CSARGQYLTEAFF
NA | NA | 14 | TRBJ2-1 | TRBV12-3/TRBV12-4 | TGTGCCAGCAGTGGACCAAACTCTGGGAATGAGCAGTTCTTC | CASSGPNSGNEQFF
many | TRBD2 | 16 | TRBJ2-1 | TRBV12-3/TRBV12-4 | TGTGCCAGCAGTTTCCACGGGAGGGCCCCATACAATGAGCAGTTCTTC | CASSFHGRAPYNEQFF
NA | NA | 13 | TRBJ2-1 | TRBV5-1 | TGCGCCAGCGGCCCTAGGGGGGCAAGGGAGCAGTTCTTC | CASGPRGAREQFF
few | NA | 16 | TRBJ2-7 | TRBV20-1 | TGCAGTGCTAGAGATCCCGGGACATTCGGCCCCTACGAGCAGTACTTC | CSARDPGTFGPYEQYF
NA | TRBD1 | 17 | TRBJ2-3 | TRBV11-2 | TGTGCCAGCAGCTTCTTCACAGGGGGCACTTTTCCCCGAGACGCGTATTTT | CASSFFTGGTFPRDAYF
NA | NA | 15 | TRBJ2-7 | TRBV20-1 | TGCAGTGCTAGAGACCCCTTGGGGGAGCGTTACGAGCAGTACTTC | CSARDPLGERYEQYF
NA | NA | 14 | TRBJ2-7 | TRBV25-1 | TGTGCCAGCAGCCCTCGGGTTTCCACCTACGAGCAGTACTTC | CASSPRVSTYEQYF
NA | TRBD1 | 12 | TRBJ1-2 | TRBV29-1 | TGCAGCGTTGACAGGGGGCTCAATGGCTACACCTTC | CSVDRGLNGYTF
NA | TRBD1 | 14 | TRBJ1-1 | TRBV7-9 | TGTGCCAGCAGCCCCCGGACAGGGGGCACTGAAGCTTTCTTT | CASSPRTGGTEAFF
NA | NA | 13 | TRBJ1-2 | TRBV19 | TGTGCCAGTAGTATCTCCCGGGACTATGGCTACACCTTC | CASSISRDYGYTF
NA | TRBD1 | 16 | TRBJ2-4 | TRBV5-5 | TGTGCCAGCAGCTTGGTTCCGGGACAGGGGGCGGTCATTCAGTACTTC | CASSLVPGQGAVIQYF
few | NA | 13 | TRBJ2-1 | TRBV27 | TGTGCCAGCAGTTTCTACAGGGTGGATGAGCAGTTCTTC | CASSFYRVDEQFF
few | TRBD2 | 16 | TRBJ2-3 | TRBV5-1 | TGCGCCAGCACCCCCCAAGCGGGAGGGGATCGAAATACGCAGTATTTT | CASTPQAGGDRNTQYF